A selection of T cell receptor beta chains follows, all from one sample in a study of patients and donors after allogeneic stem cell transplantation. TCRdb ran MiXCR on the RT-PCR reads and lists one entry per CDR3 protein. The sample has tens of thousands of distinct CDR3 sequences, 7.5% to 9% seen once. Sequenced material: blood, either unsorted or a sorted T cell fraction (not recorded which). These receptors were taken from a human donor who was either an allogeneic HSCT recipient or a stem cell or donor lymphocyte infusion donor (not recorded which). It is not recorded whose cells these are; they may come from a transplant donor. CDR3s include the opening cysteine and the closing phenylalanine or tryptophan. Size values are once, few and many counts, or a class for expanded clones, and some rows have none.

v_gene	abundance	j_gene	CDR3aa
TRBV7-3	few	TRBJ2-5	CASSLNGERETQYF
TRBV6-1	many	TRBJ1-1	CASSPPGLNTEAFF
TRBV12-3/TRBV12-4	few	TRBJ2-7	CASSLGLAGRYEQYF
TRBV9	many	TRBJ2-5	CASSDPQRGQETQYF
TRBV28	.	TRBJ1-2	CASRRGGPPTAGEF
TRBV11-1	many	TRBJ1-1	CASSPTGGNTEAFF
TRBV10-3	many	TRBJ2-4	CAINAGQGALTLAKNIQYF
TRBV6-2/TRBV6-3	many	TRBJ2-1	CASSYPTGRRGRAYNEQFF
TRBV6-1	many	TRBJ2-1	CASSDGSGGLYNEQFF
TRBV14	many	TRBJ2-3	CASSPRDRSTDTQYF
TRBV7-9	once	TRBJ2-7	CASSLSLGWGAGEQYF
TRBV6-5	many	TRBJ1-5	CASSYGGGANQPQHF
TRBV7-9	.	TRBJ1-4	CASSLFVGRDGGEKLFF
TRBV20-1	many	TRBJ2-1	CSANRIGNEQFF
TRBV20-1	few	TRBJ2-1	CSARSTDNEQFF
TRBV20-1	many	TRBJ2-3	CSAGGRAGGPDTQYF
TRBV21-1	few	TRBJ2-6	CASSKWDGPSLSGANVLTF
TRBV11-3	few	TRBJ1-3	CASSLRHPGNTIYF
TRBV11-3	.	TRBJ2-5	CASEAGGKQATQYF
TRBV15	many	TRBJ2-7	CATSHQGAFSYEQYF
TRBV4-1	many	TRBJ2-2	CASSHRDPMNTGELFF
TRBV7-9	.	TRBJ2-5	CASSLARGTQYF
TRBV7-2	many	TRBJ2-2	CASSLVAGGRGELFF
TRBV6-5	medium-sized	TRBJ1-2	CASSYSPGGGGGYTF
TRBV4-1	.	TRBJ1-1	CASSQYGFGDTEAFF
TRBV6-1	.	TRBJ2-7	CASSAGQLDYEQYF
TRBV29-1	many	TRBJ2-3	CSANDKAYSTDTQYF
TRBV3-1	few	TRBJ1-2	CASSETQRVYGYTF
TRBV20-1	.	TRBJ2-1	CSAKGLAGTYNEQFF
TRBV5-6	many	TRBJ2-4	CASSLAANHIQYF
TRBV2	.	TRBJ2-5	CASGRDGETQYF
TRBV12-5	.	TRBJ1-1	CASGLEWWGAFF
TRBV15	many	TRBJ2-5	CATSRAGTAETQYF
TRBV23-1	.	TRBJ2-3	CASPRGSGNTDTQYF
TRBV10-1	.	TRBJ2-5	CASSESRRGGTQYF
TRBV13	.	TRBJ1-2	CASTLTAGNIKNGGYTF
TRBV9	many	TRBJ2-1	CASSVASGTYNEQFF
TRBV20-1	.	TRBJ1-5	CSAKEDRNQPQHF
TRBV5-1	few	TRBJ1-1	CASSRTGRVNTEAFF
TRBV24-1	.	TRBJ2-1	CATSDFRGNEQFF
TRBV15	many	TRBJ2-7	CATSYGSGYEQYF
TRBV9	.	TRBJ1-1	CASSAQGLATEAFF
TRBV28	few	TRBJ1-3	CASSQDSYSGNTIYF
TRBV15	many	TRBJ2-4	CATSRDPEVGGIQYF
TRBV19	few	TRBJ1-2	CASSIRRDTSNYGYTF
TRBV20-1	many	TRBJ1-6	CSARDEGRGSYNSPLHF
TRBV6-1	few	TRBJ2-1	CASRIWTGDDEQFF
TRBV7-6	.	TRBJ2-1	CASSLVGGTYNEQFF
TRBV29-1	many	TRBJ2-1	CSVDITQGNEQFF
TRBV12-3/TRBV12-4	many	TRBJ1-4	CASSFYMGEKLFF
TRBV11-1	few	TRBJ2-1	CASSLLPRWGSSGNSYNEQFF
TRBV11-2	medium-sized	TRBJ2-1	CASSLGGIAQFF
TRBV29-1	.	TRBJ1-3	CSGDRGGGNTIYF